This TCR beta chain is from a study of cytomegalovirus exposure and HLA in healthy donors. Study-level points and caveats: TCR beta chains numbering 164 were designated cytomegalovirus-associated. In vitro checks showed that three CMV-associated chains really do target CMV antigens.

The assay was immunoSEQ multiplex PCR, and TCRdb's table has in-frame clones only and misses some. In the table there are 90,000 to 100,000 clones, about 94% of which are singletons. As regards this clone: Its antigen is unidentified.

V dropped 4 bases and J dropped 4; count of bases not matched to a gene: 5. Germline V CDR1 and CDR2: SGHNT, YYREEE (reference sequence). CDR3 length equals 14 residues. This receptor was identified in a woman aged 25 to 45 in good health and CMV-seropositive. The chain joins TRBV5-4 to TRBJ1-1, with 9 bases identical to TRBD1. Sequencing was performed on PBMCs. CDR3 residues: CASSVGTGSTEAFF. The CDR3 coding sequence is TGTGCCAGCAGCGTAGGGACAGGGAGCACTGAAGCTTTCTTT.